This record covers a single T cell receptor beta chain. Generated by immunoSEQ multiplex PCR, the TCRdb table keeps only in-frame clones and is missing some. The repertoire holds 250,000 to 350,000 clones, around nine tenths seen once, with 3.5% to 4% in the top ten. This sample stems from a study of blood T cell repertoires in COVID-19. Study context: Sample material is recorded as cDNA or gDNA derived from T cells, B-cell-depleted T cells, or PBMCs.

CDR3 length: 15 amino acids. Trimming removed 3 bases at V and 2 bases at J, with 13 bases between. CDR1 is LGHDT, CDR2 YNNKEL, per germline (reference sequence). The chain joins TRBV3-1 (or the pseudogene TRBV3-2) to TRBJ1-1; perhaps TRBD1 as D (6 bases). The sequence was collected from a woman in her fifties or sixties with active or convalescent COVID-19. Sequenced: peripheral blood. CDR3 in amino acids: CASSHLGQSNTEAFF. The CDR3, as DNA: TGTGCCAGCAGCCATTTAGGACAGTCTAACACTGAAGCTTTCTTT.